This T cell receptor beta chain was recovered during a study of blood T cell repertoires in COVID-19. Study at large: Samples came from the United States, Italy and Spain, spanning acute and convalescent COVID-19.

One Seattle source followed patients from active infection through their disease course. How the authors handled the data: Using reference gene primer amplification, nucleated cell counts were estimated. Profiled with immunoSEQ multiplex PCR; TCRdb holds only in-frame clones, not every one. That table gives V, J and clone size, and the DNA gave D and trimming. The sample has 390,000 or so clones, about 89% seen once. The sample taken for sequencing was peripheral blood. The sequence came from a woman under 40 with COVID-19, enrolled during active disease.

The CDR3 bases are TGCGCCAGCAGCGTCAACAGGGGAAACCCTGGAAACACCATATATTTT. Translation gives CASSVNRGNPGNTIYF. The chain recombines TRBV4-3 with TRBJ1-3, with 7 bases fitting TRBD1. This CDR3 has 16 residues. The germline V gene encodes CDR1 LGHNA and CDR2 YSLEER. V lost 5 bases to trimming and J lost 2 bases; unmatched junction nucleotides: 9.